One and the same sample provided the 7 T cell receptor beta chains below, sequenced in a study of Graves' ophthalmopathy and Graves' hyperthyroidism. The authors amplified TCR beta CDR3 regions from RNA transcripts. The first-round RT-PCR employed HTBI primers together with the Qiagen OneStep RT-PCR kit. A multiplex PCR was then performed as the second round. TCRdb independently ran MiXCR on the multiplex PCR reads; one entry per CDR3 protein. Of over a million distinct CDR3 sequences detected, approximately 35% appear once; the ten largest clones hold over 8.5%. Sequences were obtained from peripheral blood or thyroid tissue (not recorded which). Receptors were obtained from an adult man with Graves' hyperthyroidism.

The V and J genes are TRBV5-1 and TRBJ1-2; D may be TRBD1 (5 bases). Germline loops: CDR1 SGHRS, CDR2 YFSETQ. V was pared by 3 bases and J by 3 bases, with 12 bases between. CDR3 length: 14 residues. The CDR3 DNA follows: TGCGCCAGCAGCTCGGGACGTTCGGACTATGGCTACACCTTC. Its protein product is CASSSGRSDYGYTF. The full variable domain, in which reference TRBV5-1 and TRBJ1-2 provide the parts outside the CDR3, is KAGVTQTPRYLIKTRGQQVTLSCSPISGHRSVSWYQQTPGQGLQFLFEYFSETQRNKGNFPGRFSGRQFSNSRSEMNVSTLELGDSALYLCASSSGRSDYGYTFGSGTRLTVV.

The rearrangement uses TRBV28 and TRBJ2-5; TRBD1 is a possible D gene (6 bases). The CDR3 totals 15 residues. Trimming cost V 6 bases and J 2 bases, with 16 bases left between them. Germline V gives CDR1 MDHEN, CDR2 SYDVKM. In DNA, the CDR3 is TGTGCCAGCAGCGGCCTAGGACAGATACAAGAGACCCAGTACTTC. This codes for CASSGLGQIQETQYF.

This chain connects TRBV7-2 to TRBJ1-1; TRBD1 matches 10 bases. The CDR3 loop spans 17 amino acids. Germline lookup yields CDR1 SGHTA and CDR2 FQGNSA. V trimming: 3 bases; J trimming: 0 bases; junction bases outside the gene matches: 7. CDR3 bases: TGTGCCAGCAGCTTTGCCCGGGACAGGGGAATGAACACTGAAGCTTTCTTT. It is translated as CASSFARDRGMNTEAFF.

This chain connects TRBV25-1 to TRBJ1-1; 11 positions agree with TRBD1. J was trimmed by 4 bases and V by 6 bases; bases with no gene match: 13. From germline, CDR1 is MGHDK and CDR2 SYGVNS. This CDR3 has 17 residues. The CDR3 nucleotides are TGTGCCAGCAGCCGGACAGGGGGCCCGACGGGACGCACTGAAGCTTTCTTT. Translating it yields CASSRTGGPTGRTEAFF.

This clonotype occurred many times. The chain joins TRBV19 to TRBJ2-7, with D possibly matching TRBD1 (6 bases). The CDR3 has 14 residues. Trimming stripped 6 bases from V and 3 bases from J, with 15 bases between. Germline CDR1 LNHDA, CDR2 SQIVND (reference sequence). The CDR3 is CASREDRDNYEQYF. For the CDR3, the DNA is TGTGCCAGTAGGGAAGACCGGGACAACTACGAGCAGTACTTC.

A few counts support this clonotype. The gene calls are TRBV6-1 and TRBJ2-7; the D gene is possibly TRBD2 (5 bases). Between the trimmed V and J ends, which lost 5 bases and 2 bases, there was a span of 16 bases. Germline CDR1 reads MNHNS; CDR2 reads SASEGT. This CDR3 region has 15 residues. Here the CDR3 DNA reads TGTGCCAGCAGTCCCAACGGACTTGGAACCTACGAGCAGTACTTC. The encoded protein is CASSPNGLGTYEQYF.

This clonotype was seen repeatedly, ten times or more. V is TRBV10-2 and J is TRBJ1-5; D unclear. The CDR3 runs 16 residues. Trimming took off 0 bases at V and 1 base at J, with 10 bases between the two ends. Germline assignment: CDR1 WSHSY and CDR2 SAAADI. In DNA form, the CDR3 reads TGCGCCAGCAGTGAGTCTCTCGGTTCGAGCAATCAGCCCCAGCATTTT. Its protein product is CASSESLGSSNQPQHF.